The next 32 T cell receptor beta chains were all read from a single sample in a study of read filtering for tumor transcriptome and immune sequencing. This library used 300 to 500 ng RNA and molecular barcoded adaptors spanning alpha/delta and beta/gamma chains. One entry per CDR3 protein results from TCRdb running MiXCR on the reads. The sample lists around 44,000 distinct CDR3 sequences, around an eighth occurring once. What was sequenced was a population of CD138-negative cells sorted from bone marrow. These receptors originate from a donor at least 40 years old with multiple myeloma.

This clonotype was seen at least ten times. V usage is TRBV6-2 or TRBV6-3 and J usage is TRBJ2-1; D gene unclear. The V gene's germline CDR1 is MNHEY and CDR2 SVGEGT. With 6 bases removed from V and 2 bases from J, the gap between germline ends came to 11 bases. The CDR3 is 14 residues long. The CDR3 DNA follows: TGTGCCAGCAGGGCCGGAGAACCCTACAATGAGCAGTTCTTC. Translation gives CASRAGEPYNEQFF.

This clonotype was detected ten times or more. The rearrangement joins TRBV9 to TRBJ2-1, with a possible D match to TRBD2 (5 bases). CDR1 is SGDLS, CDR2 YYNGEE, per germline. CDR3 length equals 16 residues. V was pared by 0 bases and J by 0 bases, with 10 bases between. In DNA, the CDR3 is TGTGCCAGCAGCGTAGTGGACTTCCGCTCCTACAATGAGCAGTTCTTC. Translation: CASSVVDFRSYNEQFF.

This clonotype was observed many times. At one of its ends the junction is not consistent with the germline gene, which may arise from a read error. The chain links TRBV28 to TRBJ1-4, with a tentative D call TRBD1 (5 bases). Per germline, CDR1 MDHEN and CDR2 SYDVKM. The CDR3 is made up of 13 amino acids. The CDR3 DNA sequence: TGTGCTGGGGCGGGGGAGCCTAAAGAAAAACTGTTTTTT. This codes for CAGAGEPKEKLFF.

DNA for the CDR3: TGCAGTGCTTCGGGGTACTCAGAGATTCAGTACTTC. As protein: CSASGYSEIQYF. The chain carries TRBV20-1 and TRBJ2-4; weak D call: TRBD2 (5 bases). There are 12 residues in the CDR3. Germline V CDR1 and CDR2: DFQATT, SNEGSKA (reference sequence). Trimming removed 5 bases at V and 10 bases at J, with 15 bases between.

The sample holds many counts of this clonotype. This chain uses TRBV7-2 with TRBJ2-1; D is possibly TRBD2 (5 bases). Germline V CDR1 and CDR2: SGHTA, FQGNSA. CDR3 size: 13 residues. V lost 1 base and J lost 12, with 13 bases in between. The CDR3 DNA reads TGTGCCAGCAGCTTAGATTCATCGGGATGGCAGTTCTTC. Its protein is CASSLDSSGWQFF.

This clonotype was picked up many times. V and J are TRBV10-3 and TRBJ2-2, with D maybe TRBD1 (6 bases). The length of the CDR3 is 18 residues. V was clipped by 4 bases and J by 0 bases, with 18 bases between them. Germline loops: CDR1 ENHRY, CDR2 SYGVKD. CDR3 coding DNA: TGTGCCATCAGTGGGGGACACGGAAGATGGCCGAACACCGGGGAGCTGTTTTTT. Amino acid sequence: CAISGGHGRWPNTGELFF.

This clonotype was observed many times. The CDR3 here is CSARAASGFTDTQYF. CDR3 nucleotides: TGCAGTGCTAGAGCGGCTAGCGGATTCACAGATACGCAGTATTTT. The chain uses TRBV20-1 and TRBJ2-3; 7 nucleotides agree with TRBD2. The V gene end was trimmed by 1 base and the J gene end by 2 bases; junction bases not matched to a gene: 6. This CDR3 region has 15 residues. Germline loops: CDR1 DFQATT, CDR2 SNEGSKA (reference sequence).

Note on this clonotype: This clone may be a read error of a much larger clone one base away. The V gene is TRBV6-4, the J gene TRBJ1-1; D ambiguous. CDR1 is MRHNA, CDR2 SNTAGT, per germline. The CDR3 length is 13 residues. The CDR3: CTSCNSGATEAFF. The CDR3, as DNA: TGTACCAGCTGTAACTCAGGAGCCACTGAAGCTTTCTTT.

Many counts were recorded for this clonotype. The rearrangement joins TRBV6-6 to TRBJ2-5, with D perhaps TRBD1 or TRBD2 (5 bases each). CDR1 is MNHNY, CDR2 SVGAGI, per germline (reference sequence). The CDR3 covers 12 residues. V lost 5 bases to trimming and J lost 7 bases, with 11 bases between them. CDR3 nucleotides: TGTGCCAGCAGTAACCTTGGGGGGACCCAGTACTTC. Protein sequence: CASSNLGGTQYF.

This clonotype was detected ten times or more. J is TRBJ2-1 and V is TRBV27, with 9 bases matching TRBD1. From germline, CDR1 is MNHEY and CDR2 SMNVEV (reference sequence). The CDR3 contains 15 residues. Trimming cost V 6 bases and J 9 bases; bases outside gene matches: 12. DNA for the CDR3: TGTGCCAGCAGCTTGATGGACAGGGGAGAGGGTGAGCAGTTCTTC. Its protein is CASSLMDRGEGEQFF.

There are many counts of this clonotype. The V call is TRBV9, the J call TRBJ2-1; 10 bases agree with TRBD2. Germline CDR1 SGDLS, CDR2 YYNGEE. The ends lost 4 bases at V and 0 bases at J; junction bases unmatched: 7. The CDR3 sequence is 17 residues long. The CDR3 is CASSTQREGSSYNEQFF. The CDR3 DNA is TGTGCCAGCAGCACACAGCGGGAGGGCTCCTCCTACAATGAGCAGTTCTTC.

This clonotype was seen ten or more times. The chain couples TRBV6-2 or TRBV6-3 to TRBJ2-1, with 15 nucleotides matching TRBD2. Trimming cost V 2 bases and J 7 bases; bases outside gene matches: 3. This CDR3 has 16 amino acids. Germline V lookup: CDR1 MNHEY, CDR2 SVGEGT. CDR3 region: CASSYRGLAGGNEQFF. CDR3 nucleotide sequence: TGTGCCAGCAGTTACCGAGGACTAGCGGGAGGGAATGAGCAGTTCTTC.

This clonotype was counted ten times or more. V is TRBV7-8 and J is TRBJ2-2, with 7 bases matching TRBD1. V trimming: 2 bases; J trimming: 3 bases; junction bases outside the gene matches: 6. Germline CDR1 is SGHVS and CDR2 is FQNEAQ. The CDR3 extends over 16 amino acids. The CDR3 reads CASSLFEGTDTGELFF. In DNA form, the CDR3 reads TGTGCCAGCAGCTTATTTGAGGGGACAGACACCGGGGAGCTGTTTTTT. The variable domain in full, with the rest retrieved from reference TRBV7-8 and TRBJ2-2, is GAGVSQSPRYKVAKRGQDVALRCDPISGHVSLFWYQQALGQGPEFLTYFQNEAQLDKSGLPSDRFFAERPEGSVSTLKIQRTQQEDSAVYLCASSLFEGTDTGELFFGEGSRLTVL.

The V and J genes are TRBV19 and TRBJ2-2; 12 nucleotides align to TRBD2. In germline, CDR1 is LNHDA, CDR2 SQIVND (reference sequence). The CDR3 covers 15 residues. V gave up 6 bases and J gave up 1 base; unmatched junction bases: 0. The CDR3 here is CASRTSGGNTGELFF. The CDR3 coding sequence is TGTGCCAGTAGGACTAGCGGGGGGAACACCGGGGAGCTGTTTTTT.

At least ten counts were recorded for this clonotype. Written as DNA, the CDR3 is TGTGCCAGCAGCTACGAAGGGTACGAGCAGTACTTC. Its protein product is CASSYEGYEQYF. The chain uses TRBV5-4 and TRBJ2-7; unclear D gene. Germline V gene data show CDR1 as SGHNT and CDR2 as YYREEE (reference sequence). This CDR3 has 12 residues. V was cut by 3 bases and J by 4 bases, with 8 bases left in between.

Many counts were recorded for this clonotype. The chain joins TRBV4-1 to TRBJ2-7, with 10 bases aligning to TRBD2. The junction had 4 bases not matched to a gene; V was cut back by 0 bases and J by 2 bases. In germline, CDR1 is MGHRA, CDR2 YSYEKL. CDR3 length: 16 residues. The CDR3: CASSQELAGATYEQYF. The DNA of the CDR3 is TGCGCCAGCAGCCAAGAGCTAGCGGGAGCTACCTACGAGCAGTACTTC.

On this clonotype: A much more abundant neighbour one base away suggests this may be a read error. This CDR3 is missing its conserved last phenylalanine or tryptophan, likely due to a read error. This sequence joins TRBV7-2 and TRBJ1-1; D not resolved. V was clipped by 6 bases and J by 0 bases, with 8 bases between them. The CDR3 totals 13 residues. Germline V gene data show CDR1 as SGHTA and CDR2 as FQGNSA. Written as DNA, the CDR3 is TGTGCCAGCAGACCCTCACTGAACACTGAAGCTTTCTCT. Amino acid sequence: CASRPSLNTEAFS.

In its sample, this clonotype was seen many times. The chain employs TRBV20-1 and TRBJ2-1; 9 bases match TRBD2. This CDR3 contains 16 residues. In germline, CDR1 is DFQATT, CDR2 SNEGSKA (reference sequence). J was trimmed by 2 bases and V by 5 bases; bases with no gene match: 10. The CDR3 bases are TGCAGTGCTCGGGGGGGTAGCGGGAGAACCTACAATGAGCAGTTCTTC. Translating it yields CSARGGSGRTYNEQFF.

At least ten counts were recorded for this clonotype. The V and J genes are TRBV15 and TRBJ1-1; D gene ambiguous. The ends were cut back, 1 base at V and 1 base at J, with 13 bases in the middle. The CDR3 extends over 16 amino acids. CDR1 is LNHNV, CDR2 YYDKDF, per germline (reference sequence). The CDR3 spells CATSRVLWTANTEAFF. CDR3 in DNA: TGTGCCACCAGCAGAGTTCTATGGACGGCGAACACTGAAGCTTTCTTT.

As concerns this clonotype: One end of the junction varies from germline; a read error may be responsible. This sequence joins TRBV6-5 and TRBJ2-2; the D gene is possibly TRBD1 (7 bases). The CDR3 contains 15 residues. Germline CDR1 and CDR2: MNHEY and SVGAGI. The CDR3, as DNA: TGTGCCAGCAGTCCGGGACAGACGAACACCGGGGGGCTGTTTTTT. Encoded protein: CASSPGQTNTGGLFF.

Regarding this clonotype: Here the CDR3 omits its conserved ending phenylalanine or tryptophan, so a read error is the likely source. The DNA is omitted, as the CDR3 cannot be located on it reliably, and the CDR3 follows TCRdb's listing. The rearrangement links TRBV24-1 to TRBJ2-1. Germline CDR1 KGHDR, CDR2 SFDVKD. The CDR3 is 14 amino acids in total, end residues counted. The CDR3 spells CATSDWNNYNEQIY.

This clonotype was detected ten times or more. The CDR3 DNA reads TGTGCCAGCAGCTCTACGGGGGTTGGGTTCGAGCAGTACTTC. It encodes CASSSTGVGFEQYF. The V call is TRBV11-2, the J call TRBJ2-7; weak D call: TRBD2 (6 bases). Between the trimmed V and J ends, which lost 4 bases and 6 bases, there was a span of 16 bases. The CDR3 length is 14 residues. Germline V lookup: CDR1 SGHAT, CDR2 FQNNGV.

The sample holds many counts of this clonotype. V and J are TRBV5-1 and TRBJ2-1; D tentatively fits TRBD1 or TRBD2 (5 bases each). Germline V gene data show CDR1 as SGHRS and CDR2 as YFSETQ. V was cut by 4 bases and J by 9 bases, with 20 bases left in between. CDR3 length: 15 residues. CDR3 amino acids: CASSEGISRLGEQFF. DNA of the CDR3: TGCGCCAGCAGCGAGGGGATTAGCCGCCTAGGTGAGCAGTTCTTC.

This clonotype was counted a few times. The chain's CDR3 is CASRGASETQYF. DNA for the CDR3: TGTGCCAGCCGCGGCGCCTCAGAGACCCAGTACTTC. The V and J genes are TRBV6-5 and TRBJ2-5; D unclear. This CDR3 region has 12 residues. V was trimmed by 8 bases and J by 4 bases, leaving 11 bases between them. CDR1 is MNHEY, CDR2 SVGAGI, per germline.

With regard to this clonotype: In this CDR3 the conserved last residue, phenylalanine or tryptophan, is missing, so a read error is likely. The chain recombines TRBV5-1 with TRBJ1-2; the D is unclear. This CDR3 contains 15 residues. Germline assignment: CDR1 SGHRS and CDR2 YFSETQ. Trimming left V 3 bases short and J 0 bases short, with 12 bases between. CDR3 sequence (DNA): TGCGCCAGCAGCTGGGCTTTCATTACTAACTATGGCTACACCCTC. This gives the protein CASSWAFITNYGYTL.

This clonotype was counted ten times or more. This chain joins TRBV20-1 and TRBJ2-3; 9 bases fit TRBD2. The CDR3 totals 15 residues. Looked up from germline, CDR1 is DFQATT and CDR2 is SNEGSKA (reference sequence). The V and J ends lost 2 bases and 3 bases, in that order; junction bases with no gene match: 6. The CDR3 DNA reads TGCAGTGCTAGATATAGCGGGAGTGGGACAGATACGCAGTATTTT. Translation gives CSARYSGSGTDTQYF.

Regarding this clonotype: This may arise from a read error, as a much more abundant clone is one base away. The V and J genes are TRBV29-1 and TRBJ2-5; no clear D. The V and J ends lost 3 bases and 1 base respectively, with 0 bases between them. Looked up from germline, CDR1 is SQVTM and CDR2 is ANQGSEA. CDR3 size: 10 residues. In DNA, the CDR3 is TGCAGCGTTGACCAAGAGACCCAGTACTTC. It codes for CSVDQETQYF.

This clonotype showed up many times. The genes are TRBV30 and TRBJ2-7; no firm D call. Trimming shortened V by 0 bases and J by 5 bases, and 11 bases separated the two germline ends. CDR3 size: 13 residues. Germline values: CDR1 GTSNPN, CDR2 SVGIG (reference sequence). CDR3 region: CAWSVVSEDEQYF. For the CDR3, the DNA is TGTGCCTGGAGTGTTGTGTCAGAGGACGAGCAGTACTTC. The entire variable domain, with the rest obtained from reference TRBV30 and TRBJ2-7, is as follows: SQTIHQWPATLVQPVGSPLSLECTVEGTSNPNLYWYRQAAGRGLQLLFYSVGIGQISSEVPQNLSASRPQDRQFILSSKKLLLSDSGFYLCAWSVVSEDEQYFGPGTRLTVT.

This clonotype ranks as medium-sized. One junction end does not reproduce the germline sequence, and a read error may be involved. The V call is TRBV5-5, the J call TRBJ2-1; TRBD1 matches at 7 bases. CDR1 and CDR2 (germline): SGHKS, YYEKEE (reference sequence). This CDR3 region has 17 residues. The CDR3 DNA sequence: TGCGCCAGCAGCTTGGCCGGGACAGAGCGCTCCTACAATGAGCAGTTCTTC. Amino acid sequence: CASSLAGTERSYNEQFF.

This clonotype occurred many times. The CDR3 region is CASRRGAGLFLNEQFF. As DNA, the CDR3 is TGTGCCAGTAGGAGGGGGGCGGGACTTTTTCTCAATGAGCAGTTCTTC. The rearrangement uses TRBV6-2 or TRBV6-3 and TRBJ2-1; either TRBD1 or TRBD2 may fit D (6 bases each). Germline CDR1 is MNHEY and CDR2 is SVGEGT. CDR3 length: 16 residues. Trimming left V 9 bases short and J 6 bases short, with 24 bases between.

The sample holds many counts of this clonotype. The chain is built from TRBV5-1 and TRBJ2-5; D remains unclear. The germline V gene has CDR1 SGHRS and CDR2 YFSETQ. Deletions cut 0 bases from V and 10 bases from J, with 16 bases between. This CDR3 spans 14 amino acids. The CDR3 region has the DNA TGCGCCAGCAGCTTGGACAGTACGGCAATGGACCAGTACTTC. It encodes CASSLDSTAMDQYF. The full variable domain, completed using reference TRBV5-1 and TRBJ2-5, is KAGVTQTPRYLIKTRGQQVTLSCSPISGHRSVSWYQQTPGQGLQFLFEYFSETQRNKGNFPGRFSGRQFSNSRSEMNVSTLELGDSALYLCASSLDSTAMDQYFGPGTRLLVL.

This clonotype occurred many times. The chain couples TRBV29-1 to TRBJ2-7, with TRBD1 matching 9 bases. From germline, CDR1 is SQVTM and CDR2 ANQGSEA. This CDR3 region has 13 residues. The ends lost 4 bases at V and 6 bases at J; junction bases unmatched: 7. The CDR3 DNA sequence: TGCAGCGTTGGGGGACAGGGTTACTCCGAGCAGTACTTC. It specifies CSVGGQGYSEQYF.